The 7 T cell receptor beta chains below all came from one sample that was sequenced in a study of vaccination and CD4 T cells after COVID-19. Treatment denoted: roughly 10-day PBMC culture with coronavirus spike peptide pools or control peptides (ViraFEST assay). Their recognized antigens are unknown. Cultured CD4+ T cell DNA was sequenced using the Oncomine TCR Beta short-read assay. One entry per CDR3 protein, called by TCRdb with MiXCR from the PCR reads. The sample lists over 10,000 distinct CDR3 sequences; about two thirds were seen once. Sequencing was carried out using CD4+ T cells from blood, cultured in vitro. These receptors all stem from a human donor who had recovered from COVID-19.

J is TRBJ1-5 and V is TRBV12-3 or TRBV12-4; D not certain. V lost 5 bases and J 4 bases, leaving 18 bases between the germline ends. The CDR3 is made up of 16 amino acids. Here the CDR3 DNA reads TGTGCCAGCAGTCGTAGGTCAACAGCGACGAATCAGCCCCAGCATTTT. As protein: CASSRRSTATNQPQHF.

The chain combines TRBV6-5 with TRBJ2-7; D remains unclear. Germline V gene data show CDR1 as MNHEY and CDR2 as SVGAGI. This CDR3 comprises 14 residues. V gave up 0 bases and J gave up 1 base, with 7 bases separating them. This CDR3 is CASSYSHRSYEQYF. CDR3 sequence (DNA): TGTGCCAGCAGTTACTCACACAGATCCTACGAGCAGTACTTC.

The gene calls are TRBV20-1 and TRBJ2-1; the D is unclear. This CDR3 spans 15 amino acids. The V end lost 4 bases, the J end lost 7 bases, and 20 bases lay between the germline ends. CDR1 is DFQATT, CDR2 SNEGSKA, per germline (reference sequence). The CDR3 DNA follows: TGCAGTGCTACTAAGACTGGGCGTGATAGGAATGAGCAGTTCTTC. Its translation: CSATKTGRDRNEQFF.

The chain joins TRBV7-9 to TRBJ1-1; a weak D match, TRBD1 (5 bases). The CDR3 sequence is 17 residues long. V dropped 3 bases and J dropped 1 base, with 18 bases sitting between them. Germline-derived CDR1 and CDR2 are SEHNR and FQNEAQ (reference sequence). The CDR3 sequence: CASSLGDFVRRNTEAFF. DNA for the CDR3: TGTGCCAGCAGCTTGGGGGATTTCGTTCGGAGGAACACTGAAGCTTTCTTT.

The rearrangement joins TRBV20-1 to TRBJ2-7, with 7 positions matching TRBD2. The trim removed 3 bases at V and 5 bases at J, leaving 4 bases unmatched. Germline values: CDR1 DFQATT, CDR2 SNEGSKA (reference sequence). CDR3 length: 12 amino acids. The DNA of the CDR3 is TGCAGTGCTAGGCGGGAGTTCCACGAGCAGTACTTC. This gives the protein CSARREFHEQYF.

The chain employs TRBV6-5 and TRBJ2-7; 8 bases line up with TRBD2. Germline CDR1 is MNHEY and CDR2 is SVGAGI. Trimming cost V 0 bases and J 2 bases; bases outside gene matches: 6. This CDR3 has 16 amino acids. The CDR3 DNA is TGTGCCAGCAGTTACTCGCGGGCGGGAGGCGCCTACGAGCAGTACTTC. Its protein product is CASSYSRAGGAYEQYF.

V and J are TRBV7-9 and TRBJ1-2, with a possible D match to TRBD1 (6 bases). Trimming removed 1 base from V and 0 bases from J, with 6 bases in between. The germline V gene encodes CDR1 SEHNR and CDR2 FQNEAQ (reference sequence). The CDR3 totals 14 residues. This CDR3 is CASSLGQANYGYTF. Here the CDR3 DNA reads TGTGCCAGCAGCTTAGGACAGGCTAACTATGGCTACACCTTC.